The source of this T cell receptor (beta chain) is a study of blood T cells in healthy people across ages. The sample holds many counts of this clonotype. The antigen remains unidentified. CDR3 size: 14 residues. Germline V lookup: CDR1 DFQATT, CDR2 SNEGSKA (reference sequence). With 6 bases removed from V and 1 base from J, the gap between germline ends came to 14 bases. The second PCR ran roughly 7 to 11 cycles with a sample-barcoded 5' primer and J-beta primers. Each CDR3 protein is one row after TCRdb ran MiXCR on the 5' RACE reads. The table has around 870,000 distinct CDR3 sequences, about 30% seen once. General study findings and limits: Older age coincided with a roughly linear decline in TCR beta diversity per million T cells.

The source material was blood. The V call is TRBV20-1, the J call TRBJ2-3, with D tentatively TRBD2 (6 bases). The clonotype originates from a woman older than 75 in good health. CDR3 in DNA: TGCAGTGCCAACCCCCCGGGGGGCACAGATACGCAGTATTTT. It yields the protein CSANPPGGTDTQYF.